Presented here are 9 T cell receptor beta chains from one specimen sequenced in a study of shared clonotypes between healthy human individuals. Using immunoSEQ multiplex PCR, the repertoire was profiled, and TCRdb retains in-frame clones only, with some absent. The sample lists under 1,100,000 clones; approximately 78% were seen once. Sequences were obtained from memory CD4+ T cells from PBMCs. Subset noted: CD45RA-negative fraction. The receptor set was obtained from a man between 18 and 35 years old in good health. Some clones in this sample may be carry-over from other donors' samples.

Of note for this clone: A much larger clonotype is one base distant, so this may be a read error. The J gene is TRBJ2-3, the V gene TRBV29-1; D is possibly TRBD1 (6 bases). CDR1 and CDR2 (germline): SQVTM, ANQGSEA. The V end was cut by 5 bases, the J end by 2 bases, with 8 bases between. The length of the CDR3 is 12 residues. This CDR3 is CSVRQDTDTQYF. In DNA, the CDR3 is TGCAGCGTTCGACAGGACACAGATACGCAGTATTTT.

The chain uses TRBV7-2 and TRBJ2-4; D perhaps matches TRBD2 (7 bases). This CDR3 has 18 residues. V was clipped by 3 bases and J by 6 bases, with 24 bases between them. CDR1 is SGHTA and CDR2 is FQGNSA in the germline V gene. CDR3 DNA sequence: TGTGCCAGCAGCTTGTCGCTAGCGGAGGGGGGAAGATTAAACATTCAGTACTTC. Translated, it gives CASSLSLAEGGRLNIQYF.

J is TRBJ1-3 and V is TRBV28, with D perhaps TRBD1 (5 bases). There are 13 residues in the CDR3. Germline V gene data show CDR1 as MDHEN and CDR2 as SYDVKM. V lost 3 bases and J lost 6, with 9 bases in between. Here the CDR3 reads CASSLGLINTIYF. The CDR3 DNA is TGTGCCAGCAGTTTGGGACTAATAAACACCATATATTTT.

This rearrangement joins TRBV4-2 to TRBJ2-1, with 8 bases matching TRBD2. Germline V gene data show CDR1 as LGHNA and CDR2 as YNFKEQ. V lost 2 bases, J lost 3 bases, and 12 bases stayed unmatched. The CDR3 extends over 18 amino acids. CDR3 bases: TGTGCCAGCAGCCAAAAGATGACCCTAGCGGGTGGCTACAATGAGCAGTTCTTC. Its protein is CASSQKMTLAGGYNEQFF.

This chain joins TRBV4-1 and TRBJ2-7; TRBD2 matches at 15 bases. The CDR3 is made up of 17 amino acids. Per the germline V gene, CDR1 is MGHRA and CDR2 is YSYEKL. Trimming at V came to 1 base and at J to 4 bases, leaving 5 bases not matched to a gene. CDR3 in DNA: TGCGCCAGCAGCCAAGGAGTGGGGACTAGCGGGAGGTACGAGCAGTACTTC. It is translated as CASSQGVGTSGRYEQYF.

As for this clone: The sample contains more than one DNA sequence encoding this CDR3. The rearrangement links TRBV9 to TRBJ2-1; D perhaps matches TRBD1 (5 bases). Trimming stripped 0 bases from V and 4 bases from J, with 5 bases between. The CDR3 totals 13 residues. The V gene's germline CDR1 is SGDLS and CDR2 YYNGEE. Here the CDR3 reads CASSVDRYNEQFF. The CDR3 coding sequence is TGTGCCAGCAGCGTAGACAGGTACAATGAGCAGTTCTTC. Using reference TRBV9 and TRBJ2-1 for the parts outside the CDR3, the full variable domain is DSGVTQTPKHLITATGQRVTLRCSPRSGDLSVYWYQQSLDQGLQFLIQYYNGEERAKGNILERFSAQQFPDLHSELNLSSLELGDSALYFCASSVDRYNEQFFGPGTRLTVL.

The chain joins TRBV9 to TRBJ1-2; the D gene is possibly TRBD1 (5 bases). Germline values: CDR1 SGDLS, CDR2 YYNGEE. V was shortened by 4 bases and J by 8 bases, with 18 bases between the two germline ends. The CDR3 has 14 residues. CDR3 residues: CASSRLVAGYGYTF. The CDR3 DNA reads as TGTGCCAGCAGCCGCCTCGTTGCAGGGTACGGCTACACCTTC.

This chain joins TRBV2 and TRBJ2-5; D not certain. V was trimmed by 2 bases and J by 7 bases, leaving 11 bases between them. Germline CDR1 reads SNHLY; CDR2 reads FYNNEI. The CDR3 length is 13 residues. In DNA form, the CDR3 reads TGTGCCAGCAGTGAACGAAGGGATTGGACCCAGTACTTC. This gives the protein CASSERRDWTQYF. Complete variable domain (other parts from reference TRBV2 and TRBJ2-5): EPEVTQTPSHQVTQMGQEVILRCVPISNHLYFYWYRQILGQKVEFLVSFYNNEISEKSEIFDDQFSVERPDGSNFTLKIRSTKLEDSAMYFCASSERRDWTQYFGPGTRLLVL.

The chain uses TRBV15 and TRBJ2-1; 9 bases align to TRBD1. This CDR3 is 16 amino acids long. Per germline, CDR1 LNHNV and CDR2 YYDKDF (reference sequence). The junction had 6 bases not matched to a gene; V was cut back by 0 bases and J by 6 bases. The CDR3 is CATSRDMGQGSNEQFF. For the CDR3, the DNA is TGTGCCACCAGCAGAGATATGGGACAGGGTTCCAATGAGCAGTTCTTC.